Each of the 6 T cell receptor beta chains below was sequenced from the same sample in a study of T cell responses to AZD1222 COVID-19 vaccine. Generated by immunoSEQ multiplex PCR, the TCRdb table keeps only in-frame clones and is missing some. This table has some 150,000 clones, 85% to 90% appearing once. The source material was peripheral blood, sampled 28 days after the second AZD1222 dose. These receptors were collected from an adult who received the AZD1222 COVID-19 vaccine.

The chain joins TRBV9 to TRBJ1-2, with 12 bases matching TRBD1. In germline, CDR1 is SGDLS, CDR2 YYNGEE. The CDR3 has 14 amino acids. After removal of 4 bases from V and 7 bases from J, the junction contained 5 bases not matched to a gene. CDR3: CASSPGTGGLGYTF. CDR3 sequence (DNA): TGTGCCAGCAGCCCTGGGACAGGGGGCCTTGGCTACACCTTC.

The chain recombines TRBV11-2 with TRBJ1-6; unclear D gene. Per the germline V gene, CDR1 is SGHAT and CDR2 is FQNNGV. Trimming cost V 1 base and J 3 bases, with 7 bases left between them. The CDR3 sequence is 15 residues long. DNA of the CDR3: TGTGCCAGCAGCTTAGCCCCTCTCTATAATTCACCCCTCCACTTT. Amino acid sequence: CASSLAPLYNSPLHF.

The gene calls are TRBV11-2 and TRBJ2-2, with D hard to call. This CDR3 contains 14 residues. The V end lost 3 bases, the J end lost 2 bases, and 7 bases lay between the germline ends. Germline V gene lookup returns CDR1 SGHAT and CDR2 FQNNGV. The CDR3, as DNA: TGTGCCAGCAGCTTCGACCAAAACACCGGGGAGCTGTTTTTT. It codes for CASSFDQNTGELFF.

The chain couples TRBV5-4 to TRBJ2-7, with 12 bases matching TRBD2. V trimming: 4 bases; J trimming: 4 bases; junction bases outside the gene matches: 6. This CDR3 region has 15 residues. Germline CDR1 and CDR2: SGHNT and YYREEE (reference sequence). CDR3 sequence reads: CASSRTSGKYYEQYF. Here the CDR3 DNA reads TGTGCCAGCAGCCGGACTAGCGGGAAGTATTACGAGCAGTACTTC.

This chain's CDR3 is CAWSAGTHYGYTF. DNA of the CDR3: TGTGCCTGGAGTGCAGGGACACACTATGGCTACACCTTC. The chain has TRBV30 and TRBJ1-2, with D perhaps TRBD1 (6 bases). The CDR3 runs to 13 residues. Germline V lookup: CDR1 GTSNPN, CDR2 SVGIG (reference sequence). Trimming took 1 base from V and 3 from J, leaving 9 bases between them.

Written as DNA, the CDR3 is TGTGCCAGTAGTGCAGGGGACTTCGGAGGGTACAATGAGCAGTTCTTC. The encoded protein is CASSAGDFGGYNEQFF. The gene calls are TRBV19 and TRBJ2-1; TRBD1 or TRBD2 may be the D gene (6 bases each). This CDR3 is built from 16 residues. V dropped 5 bases and J dropped 4 bases, with 18 bases sitting between them. Germline-derived CDR1 and CDR2 are LNHDA and SQIVND (reference sequence).